These T cell receptor beta chains were read from a single sample in a study of blood T cell repertoires in COVID-19. Sequenced by immunoSEQ multiplex PCR; TCRdb stores in-frame clones only, minus some. In the table there are hundreds of thousands of clones, roughly 86% of which are singletons. The sequenced sample was peripheral blood. The source is a human donor in a cohort sampled during active COVID-19. CDR3s include the opening cysteine and the closing phenylalanine or tryptophan. A D gene is named only where the DNA matches it firmly. Only part of the rows carry a size: once, few, many, or a class if the clone is expanded.

>TRBV6-5|TRBJ1-5|-|-
CASSNKGLRNQPQHF
TGTGCCAGCAGCAACAAGGGGCTACGCAATCAGCCCCAGCATTTT
>TRBV28|TRBJ2-1|-|-
CASSFGAEYNEQFF
TGTGCCAGCAGTTTTGGGGCAGAATACAATGAGCAGTTCTTC
>TRBV7-2|TRBJ2-6|once|-
CASSPRRGTGANVLTF
TGTGCCAGCAGCCCCAGGCGGGGTACTGGGGCCAACGTCCTGACTTTC
>TRBV6-1|TRBJ2-1|-|TRBD2
CASSGDYRLTYNEQFF
TGTGCCAGCAGTGGGGACTACCGGTTAACCTACAATGAGCAGTTCTTC
>TRBV7-8|TRBJ1-2|few|-
CASSSSLSPNYGYTF
TGTGCCAGCAGCTCCAGTCTGTCCCCTAACTATGGCTACACCTTC
>TRBV7-9|TRBJ1-5|-|-
CASSSTGSNQPQHF
TGTGCCAGCAGTTCTACGGGGAGCAATCAGCCCCAGCATTTT
>TRBV6-2/TRBV6-3|TRBJ1-1|-|-
CASSSRGAEAFF
TGTGCCAGCAGTAGCCGGGGGGCTGAAGCTTTCTTT
>TRBV7-2|TRBJ2-7|-|TRBD2
CASSLSTSGLYEQYF
TGTGCCAGCAGCTTAAGCACTAGCGGGCTCTACGAGCAGTACTTC
>TRBV9|TRBJ2-3|-|-
CASSVDLDTQYF
TGTGCCAGCAGCGTAGACTTGGATACGCAGTATTTT
>TRBV30|TRBJ2-7|once|TRBD1
CAWSKTGGWSSYEQYF
TGTGCCTGGAGCAAGACAGGGGGCTGGAGCTCCTACGAGCAGTACTTC
>TRBV20-1|TRBJ1-1|-|TRBD1
CSASVYGQGHTEAFF
TGCAGTGCTAGTGTCTACGGACAGGGCCACACTGAAGCTTTCTTT
>TRBV9|TRBJ1-5|-|-
CASSVLGEGPQHF
TGTGCCAGCAGCGTATTAGGGGAGGGGCCCCAGCATTTT
>TRBV7-9|TRBJ2-5|-|TRBD2
CASSPREVQETQYF
TGTGCCAGCAGCCCCCGGGAGGTCCAAGAGACCCAGTACTTC
>TRBV5-4|TRBJ2-3|-|-
CASSGGSTDTQYF
TGTGCCAGCTCAGGGGGGAGCACAGATACGCAGTATTTT
>TRBV5-1|TRBJ1-5|-|-
CASSLGPATQRGQPQHF
TGCGCCAGCAGCTTGGGGCCCGCGACCCAGCGGGGGCAGCCCCAGCATTTT
>TRBV28|TRBJ1-5|-|-
CASSAAGWGNQPQHF
TGTGCCAGCAGTGCCGCCGGGTGGGGCAATCAGCCCCAGCATTTT
>TRBV4-1|TRBJ1-3|-|-
CASSQDIRVAGNTIYF
TGCGCCAGCAGCCAAGATATACGGGTGGCTGGAAACACCATATATTTT
>TRBV10-3|TRBJ2-1|-|TRBD1
CAIRDRADEQFF
TGTGCCATCAGGGACAGGGCTGATGAGCAGTTCTTC
>TRBV7-6|TRBJ2-3|-|TRBD2
CASSAAGVSTDTQYF
TGTGCCAGCAGCGCAGCGGGGGTGAGCACAGATACGCAGTATTTT
>TRBV6-1|TRBJ1-1|-|-
CASSGYNRETDTEAFF
TGTGCCAGCAGTGGCTATAACAGGGAGACCGACACTGAAGCTTTCTTT
>TRBV6-2/TRBV6-3|TRBJ2-1|-|-
CASSYSPAGQPYNEQFF
TGTGCCAGCAGTTACTCCCCTGCGGGACAGCCTTACAATGAGCAGTTCTTC
>TRBV9|TRBJ2-7|-|-
CASSVAAGRSNEQYF
TGTGCCAGCAGCGTAGCGGCAGGGAGGAGCAACGAGCAGTACTTC
>TRBV19|TRBJ1-2|-|-
CASSTPSGGDGYTF
TGTGCCAGTAGTACCCCCTCCGGCGGGGATGGCTACACCTTC
>TRBV7-9|TRBJ1-1|once|-
CASSPGHPNTEAFF
TGTGCCAGCAGCCCGGGACACCCGAACACTGAAGCTTTCTTT
>TRBV6-2/TRBV6-3|TRBJ2-5|-|TRBD2
CASSNPRLARQETQYF
TGTGCCAGCAGTAACCCCAGACTAGCTCGGCAAGAGACCCAGTACTTC
>TRBV5-1|TRBJ1-4|-|-
CASSLGQSNEKLFF
TGCGCCAGCAGCTTAGGACAGTCGAATGAAAAACTGTTTTTT
>TRBV30|TRBJ2-7|-|TRBD1
CAWGTGRPEQYF
TGTGCCTGGGGGACAGGGAGGCCCGAGCAGTACTTC